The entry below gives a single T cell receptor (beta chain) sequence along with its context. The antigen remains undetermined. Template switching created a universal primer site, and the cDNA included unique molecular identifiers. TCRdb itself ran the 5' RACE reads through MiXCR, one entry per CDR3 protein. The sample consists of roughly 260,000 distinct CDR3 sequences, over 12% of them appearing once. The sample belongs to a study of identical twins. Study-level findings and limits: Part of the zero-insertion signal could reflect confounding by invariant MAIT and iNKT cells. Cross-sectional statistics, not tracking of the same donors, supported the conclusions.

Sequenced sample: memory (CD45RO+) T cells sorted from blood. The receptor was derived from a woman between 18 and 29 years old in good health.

The CDR3, as DNA: TGCAGCGCCAGAGACAGGGGCCAAGAGACCCAGTACTTC. Protein product: CSARDRGQETQYF. The chain recombines TRBV29-1 with TRBJ2-5; 8 bases align to TRBD1. V shed 7 bases, J shed 1 base, and the junction held 5 bases outside the gene matches. Germline CDR1 reads SQVTM; CDR2 reads ANQGSEA. The CDR3 totals 13 residues.